What follows describes a single T cell receptor (beta chain). As yet, its antigen is unknown. Treatment described: oral pan-JAK inhibitor, 5-10 mg twice daily. Germline V CDR1 and CDR2: LGHNA, YSLEER. V lost 1 base and J 7 bases, leaving 16 bases between the germline ends. The CDR3 runs 16 residues. This sample is part of a study of CD8+ T cells in alopecia areata. The study's findings and limits: In scalp and blood during tofacitinib, many expanded lesional clones persisted. Affected scalp, especially in alopecia totalis/universalis, had a higher clonality than normal scalp did.

Sequencing templates came from extracted RNA that was reverse transcribed into cDNA. Measured with immunoSEQ multiplex PCR; TCRdb has only the in-frame clones, and not every one. The sample has around 190,000 clones, around 66% seen once. The rearrangement links TRBV4-3 to TRBJ1-4; D might be TRBD1 (6 bases). Sequenced material: CD4+ T cells sorted from blood, taken at week 4, from a patient treated with tofacitinib. This receptor was obtained from a human donor with alopecia areata. DNA for the CDR3: TGCGCCAGCAGCCAAGTCGGCAGGGGAGTGGTTGAAAAACTGTTTTTT. This codes for CASSQVGRGVVEKLFF.